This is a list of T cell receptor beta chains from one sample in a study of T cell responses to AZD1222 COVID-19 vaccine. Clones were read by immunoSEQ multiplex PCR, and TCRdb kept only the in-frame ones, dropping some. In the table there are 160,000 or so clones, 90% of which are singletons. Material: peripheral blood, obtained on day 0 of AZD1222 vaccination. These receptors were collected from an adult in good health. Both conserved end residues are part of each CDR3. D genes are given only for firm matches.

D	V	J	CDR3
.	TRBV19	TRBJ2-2	CASSIRGQPRLTGELFF
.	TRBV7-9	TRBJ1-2	CASSFEPGGYGYTF
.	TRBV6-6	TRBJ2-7	CASSTGTARLEQYF
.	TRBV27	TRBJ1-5	CASSLSGQSNQPQHF
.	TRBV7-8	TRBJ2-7	CASSSNRAYEQYF
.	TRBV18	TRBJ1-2	CASSPPGHPFYGYTF
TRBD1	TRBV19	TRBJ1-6	CASSTTGNSPLHF
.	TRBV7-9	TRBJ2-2	CASSLVGELFF
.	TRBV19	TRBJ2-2	CASRDRTNTGELFF
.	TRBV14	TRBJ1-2	CASSQRRVFPGGYTF
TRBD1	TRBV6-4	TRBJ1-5	CASKGTVIRDQPQHF
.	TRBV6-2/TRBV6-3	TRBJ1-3	CASSYSRVNDWKTSGNTIYF
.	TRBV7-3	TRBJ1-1	CASSSGTENTEAFF
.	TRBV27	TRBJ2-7	CASISQVTYEQYF
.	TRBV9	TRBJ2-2	CASSPFSGARAGELFF
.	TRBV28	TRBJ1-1	CASSLTEAFF
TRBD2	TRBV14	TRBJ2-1	CASSQVSGSSYNEQFF
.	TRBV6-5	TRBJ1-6	CASSQGNSPLHF
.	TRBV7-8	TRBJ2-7	CASSLFGTASYEQYF
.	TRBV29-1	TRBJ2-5	CSGEAGTGGTQYF
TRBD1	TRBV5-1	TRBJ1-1	CASSFPSQGGSTEAFF
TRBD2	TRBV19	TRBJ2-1	CASSIASGRSNEQFF
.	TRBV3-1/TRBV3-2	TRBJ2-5	CASSQGLKEVETQYF
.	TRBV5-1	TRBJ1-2	CASSLDPADYGYTF
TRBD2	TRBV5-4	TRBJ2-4	CASSSPKTSGGSLKNIQYF
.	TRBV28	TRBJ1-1	CASSYEGTTEAFF
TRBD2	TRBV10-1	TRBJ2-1	CASIPSERLAGYDDEQFF
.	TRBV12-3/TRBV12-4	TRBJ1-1	CASRNTEAFF
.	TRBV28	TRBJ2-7	CASSLRQAYEQYF
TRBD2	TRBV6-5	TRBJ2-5	CASSSLGGRDPETQYF
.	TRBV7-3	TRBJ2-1	CASSSPYHDNEQFF
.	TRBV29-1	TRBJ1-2	CSVEVAGLYGYTF
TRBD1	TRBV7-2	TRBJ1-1	CASSLEGQGHTEAFF
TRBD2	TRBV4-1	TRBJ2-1	CASSQYYSGRSGEQFF
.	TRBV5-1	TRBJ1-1	CASSLLVGGTEAFF
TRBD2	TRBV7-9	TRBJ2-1	CASSFSGRAWRHMNEQFF
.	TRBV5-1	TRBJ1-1	CASSLNYEGTAFF
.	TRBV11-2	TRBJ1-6	CASSLGNLYNSPLHF
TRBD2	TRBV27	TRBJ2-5	CASSSWTSQETQYF
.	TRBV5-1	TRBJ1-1	CASSLGREGITEAFF
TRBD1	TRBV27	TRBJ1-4	CASSPRQGLEKLFF
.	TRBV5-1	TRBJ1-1	CASSSGLGNTEAFF
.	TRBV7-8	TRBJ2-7	CASSLAGSSSYEQYF
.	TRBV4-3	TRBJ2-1	CASSQGYAGTGGNEQFF
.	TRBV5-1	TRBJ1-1	CASGGDTEAFF
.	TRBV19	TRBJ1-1	CASSVDSPYTEAFF